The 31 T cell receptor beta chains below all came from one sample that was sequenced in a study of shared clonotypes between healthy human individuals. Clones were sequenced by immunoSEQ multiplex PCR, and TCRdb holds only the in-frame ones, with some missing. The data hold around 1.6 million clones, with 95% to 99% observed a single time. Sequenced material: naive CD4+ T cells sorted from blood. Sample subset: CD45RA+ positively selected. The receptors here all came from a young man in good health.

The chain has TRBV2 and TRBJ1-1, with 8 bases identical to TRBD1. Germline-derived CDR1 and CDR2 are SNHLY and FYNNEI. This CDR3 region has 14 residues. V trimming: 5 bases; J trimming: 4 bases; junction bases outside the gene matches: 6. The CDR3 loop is CASSPRTGTTEAFF. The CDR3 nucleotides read TGTGCCAGCAGTCCCCGGACAGGGACCACTGAAGCTTTCTTT. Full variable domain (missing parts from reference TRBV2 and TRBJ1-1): EPEVTQTPSHQVTQMGQEVILRCVPISNHLYFYWYRQILGQKVEFLVSFYNNEISEKSEIFDDQFSVERPDGSNFTLKIRSTKLEDSAMYFCASSPRTGTTEAFFGQGTRLTVV.

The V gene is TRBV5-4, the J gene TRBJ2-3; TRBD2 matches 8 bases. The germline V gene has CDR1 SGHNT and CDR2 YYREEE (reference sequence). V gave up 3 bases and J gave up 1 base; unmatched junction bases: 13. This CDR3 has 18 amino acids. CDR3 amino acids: CASSSGRGGKGGTDTQYF. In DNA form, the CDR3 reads TGTGCCAGCAGCTCCGGGAGGGGCGGGAAGGGAGGCACAGATACGCAGTATTTT.

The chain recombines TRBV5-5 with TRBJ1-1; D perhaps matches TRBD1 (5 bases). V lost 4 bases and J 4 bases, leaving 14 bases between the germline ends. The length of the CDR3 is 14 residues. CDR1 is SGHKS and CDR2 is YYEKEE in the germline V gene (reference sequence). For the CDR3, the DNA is TGTGCCAGCAGCGGGATCAGGGTTAGCACTGAAGCTTTCTTT. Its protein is CASSGIRVSTEAFF.

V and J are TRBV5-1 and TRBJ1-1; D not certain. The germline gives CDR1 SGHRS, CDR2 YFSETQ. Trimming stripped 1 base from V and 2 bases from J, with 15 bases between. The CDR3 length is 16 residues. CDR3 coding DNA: TGCGCCAGCAGCTTGTTTAGGGCTGACGGAAACACTGAAGCTTTCTTT. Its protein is CASSLFRADGNTEAFF.

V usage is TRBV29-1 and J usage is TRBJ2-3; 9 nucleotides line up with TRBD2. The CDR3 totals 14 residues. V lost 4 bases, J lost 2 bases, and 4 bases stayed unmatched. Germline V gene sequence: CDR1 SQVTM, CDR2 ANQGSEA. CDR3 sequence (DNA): TGCAGCGTTGTTAGCGGGAGCACCACAGATACGCAGTATTTT. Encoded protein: CSVVSGSTTDTQYF.

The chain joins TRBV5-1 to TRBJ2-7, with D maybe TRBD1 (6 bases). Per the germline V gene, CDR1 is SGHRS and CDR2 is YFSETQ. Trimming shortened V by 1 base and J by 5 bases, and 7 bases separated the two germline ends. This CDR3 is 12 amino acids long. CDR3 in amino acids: CASSLKGDEQYF. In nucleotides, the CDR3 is TGCGCCAGCAGCTTGAAGGGGGACGAGCAGTACTTC.

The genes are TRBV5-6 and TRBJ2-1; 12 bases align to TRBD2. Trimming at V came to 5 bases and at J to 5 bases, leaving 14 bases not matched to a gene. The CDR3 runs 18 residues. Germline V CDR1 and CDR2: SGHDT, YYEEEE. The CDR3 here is CASSLTTSGSFGDNEQFF. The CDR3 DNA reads TGTGCCAGCAGTTTGACGACTAGCGGGAGCTTTGGGGACAATGAGCAGTTCTTC.

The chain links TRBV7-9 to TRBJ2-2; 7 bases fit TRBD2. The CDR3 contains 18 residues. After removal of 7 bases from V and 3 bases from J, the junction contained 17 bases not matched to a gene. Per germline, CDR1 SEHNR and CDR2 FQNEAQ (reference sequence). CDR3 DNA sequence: TGTGCCAGCACCGACCGAGGTGCGGGAGAGCCCCACACCGGGGAGCTGTTTTTT. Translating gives CASTDRGAGEPHTGELFF. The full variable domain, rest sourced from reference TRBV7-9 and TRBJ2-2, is DTGVSQNPRHKITKRGQNVTFRCDPISEHNRLYWYRQTLGQGPEFLTYFQNEAQLEKSRLLSDRFSAERPKGSFSTLEIQRTEQGDSAMYLCASTDRGAGEPHTGELFFGEGSRLTVL.

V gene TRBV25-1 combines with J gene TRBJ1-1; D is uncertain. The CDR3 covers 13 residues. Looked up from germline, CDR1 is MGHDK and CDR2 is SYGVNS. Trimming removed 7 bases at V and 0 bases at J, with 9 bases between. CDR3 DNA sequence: TGTGCCAGCACCAACAGCTTGAACACTGAAGCTTTCTTT. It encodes CASTNSLNTEAFF.

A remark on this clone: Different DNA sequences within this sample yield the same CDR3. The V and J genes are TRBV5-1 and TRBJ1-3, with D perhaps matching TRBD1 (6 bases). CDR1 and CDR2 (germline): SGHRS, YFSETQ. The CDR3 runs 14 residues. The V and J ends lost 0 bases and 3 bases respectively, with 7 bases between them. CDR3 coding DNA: TGCGCCAGCAGCTTGGTACAGGGTGGAAACACCATATATTTT. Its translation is CASSLVQGGNTIYF.

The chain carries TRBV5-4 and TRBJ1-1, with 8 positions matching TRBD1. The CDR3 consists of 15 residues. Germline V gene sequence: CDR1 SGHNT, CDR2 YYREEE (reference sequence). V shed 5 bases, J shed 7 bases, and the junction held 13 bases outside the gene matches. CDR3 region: CASRTGRQGANEAFF. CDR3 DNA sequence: TGTGCCAGCAGAACGGGGAGGCAGGGGGCGAATGAAGCTTTCTTT.

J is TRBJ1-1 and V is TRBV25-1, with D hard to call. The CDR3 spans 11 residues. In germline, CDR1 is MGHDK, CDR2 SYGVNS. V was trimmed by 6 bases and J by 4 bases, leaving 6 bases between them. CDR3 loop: CASRELTEAFF. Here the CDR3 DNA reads TGTGCCAGCAGAGAACTCACTGAAGCTTTCTTT.

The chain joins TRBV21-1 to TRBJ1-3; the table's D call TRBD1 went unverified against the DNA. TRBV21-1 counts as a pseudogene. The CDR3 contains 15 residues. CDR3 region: CASSKRLTSGNTIYF. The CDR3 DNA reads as TGTGCCAGCAGCAAACGGTTGACATCTGGAAACACCATATATTTT.

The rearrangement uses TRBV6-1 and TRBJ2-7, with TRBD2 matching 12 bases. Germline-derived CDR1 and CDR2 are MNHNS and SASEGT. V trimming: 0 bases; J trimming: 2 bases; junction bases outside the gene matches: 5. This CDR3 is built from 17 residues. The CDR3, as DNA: TGTGCCAGCAGTGAAGCTTCGACTAGCGGGAGTCCCTACGAGCAGTACTTC. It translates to CASSEASTSGSPYEQYF.

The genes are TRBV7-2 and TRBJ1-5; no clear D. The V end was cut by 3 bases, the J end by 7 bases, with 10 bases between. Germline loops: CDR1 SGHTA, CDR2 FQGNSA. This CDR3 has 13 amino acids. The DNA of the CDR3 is TGTGCCAGCAGCTTGGGAGGTATCCAGCCCCAGCATTTT. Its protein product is CASSLGGIQPQHF.

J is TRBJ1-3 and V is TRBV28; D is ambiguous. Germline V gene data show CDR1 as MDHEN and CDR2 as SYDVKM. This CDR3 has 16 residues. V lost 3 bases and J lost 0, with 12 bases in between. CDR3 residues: CASSLWSGISGNTIYF. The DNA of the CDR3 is TGTGCCAGCAGTTTGTGGTCGGGTATCTCTGGAAACACCATATATTTT.

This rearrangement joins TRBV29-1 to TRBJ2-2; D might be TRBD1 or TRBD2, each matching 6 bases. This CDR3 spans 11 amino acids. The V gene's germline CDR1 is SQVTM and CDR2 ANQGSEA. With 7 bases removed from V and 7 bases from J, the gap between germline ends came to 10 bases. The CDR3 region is CSGRGGGELFF. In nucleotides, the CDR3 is TGCAGCGGCAGGGGAGGCGGGGAGCTGTTTTTT.

The CDR3: CASKKGSPGYEQYF. CDR3 bases: TGCGCCAGCAAAAAAGGCAGCCCGGGATACGAGCAGTACTTC. This chain connects TRBV5-1 to TRBJ2-7, with D possibly TRBD2 on 5 matching bases. Germline V lookup: CDR1 SGHRS, CDR2 YFSETQ. The V gene lost 6 bases and the J gene lost 4 bases, with 17 bases spanning the gap. The CDR3 is made up of 14 amino acids.

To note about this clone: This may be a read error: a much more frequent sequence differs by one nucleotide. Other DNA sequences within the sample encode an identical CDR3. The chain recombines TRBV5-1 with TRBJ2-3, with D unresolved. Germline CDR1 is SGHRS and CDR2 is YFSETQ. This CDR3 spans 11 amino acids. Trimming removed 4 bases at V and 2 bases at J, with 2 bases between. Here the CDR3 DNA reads TGCGCCAGCAGCATCACAGATACGCAGTATTTT. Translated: CASSITDTQYF.

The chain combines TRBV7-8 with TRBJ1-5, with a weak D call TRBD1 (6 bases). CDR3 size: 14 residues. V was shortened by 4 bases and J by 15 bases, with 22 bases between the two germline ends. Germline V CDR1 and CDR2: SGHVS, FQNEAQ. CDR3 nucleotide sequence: TGTGCCAGCAGCTCCCCGGAACAGGGCGGGTTAAGGCATTTT. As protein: CASSSPEQGGLRHF.

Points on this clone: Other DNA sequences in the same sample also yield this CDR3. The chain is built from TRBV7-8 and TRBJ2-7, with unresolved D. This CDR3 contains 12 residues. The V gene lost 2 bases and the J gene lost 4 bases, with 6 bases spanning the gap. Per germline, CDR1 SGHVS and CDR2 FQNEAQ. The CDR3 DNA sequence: TGTGCCAGCAGCTTATTACCTTACGAGCAGTACTTC. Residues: CASSLLPYEQYF.

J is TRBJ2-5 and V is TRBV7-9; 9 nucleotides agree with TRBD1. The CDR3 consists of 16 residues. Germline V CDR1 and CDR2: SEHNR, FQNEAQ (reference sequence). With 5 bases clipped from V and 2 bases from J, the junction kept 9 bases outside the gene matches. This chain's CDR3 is CASSHPPTGGQETQYF. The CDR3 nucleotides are TGTGCCAGCAGCCACCCGCCGACAGGGGGTCAAGAGACCCAGTACTTC. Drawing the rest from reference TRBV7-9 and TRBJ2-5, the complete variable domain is DTGVSQNPRHKITKRGQNVTFRCDPISEHNRLYWYRQTLGQGPEFLTYFQNEAQLEKSRLLSDRFSAERPKGSFSTLEIQRTEQGDSAMYLCASSHPPTGGQETQYFGPGTRLLVL.

Here the CDR3 DNA reads TGTGCCAGCAGCTCACAGGGGGGCCAGCAGTACTTC. This codes for CASSSQGGQQYF. V usage is TRBV7-9 and J usage is TRBJ2-7; TRBD1 matches 8 bases. Germline loops: CDR1 SEHNR, CDR2 FQNEAQ (reference sequence). The V and J ends lost 4 bases and 8 bases, in that order; junction bases with no gene match: 4. The length of the CDR3 is 12 residues.

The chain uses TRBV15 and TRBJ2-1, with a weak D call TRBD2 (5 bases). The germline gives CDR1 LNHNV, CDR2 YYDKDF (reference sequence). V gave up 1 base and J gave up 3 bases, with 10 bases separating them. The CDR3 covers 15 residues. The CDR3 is CATSRVGLDYNEQFF. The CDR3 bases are TGTGCCACCAGCAGAGTCGGACTGGACTACAATGAGCAGTTCTTC.

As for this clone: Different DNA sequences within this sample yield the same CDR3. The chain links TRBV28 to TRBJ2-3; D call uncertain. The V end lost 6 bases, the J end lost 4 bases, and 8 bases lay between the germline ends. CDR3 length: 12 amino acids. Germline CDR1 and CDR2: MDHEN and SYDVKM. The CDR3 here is CASSPVPDTQYF. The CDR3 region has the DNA TGTGCCAGCAGCCCAGTTCCAGATACGCAGTATTTT.

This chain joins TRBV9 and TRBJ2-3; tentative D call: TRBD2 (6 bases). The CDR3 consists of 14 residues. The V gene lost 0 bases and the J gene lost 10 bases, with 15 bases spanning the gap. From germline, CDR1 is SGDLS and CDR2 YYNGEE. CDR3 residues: CASSVAGSGVAQYF. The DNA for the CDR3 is TGTGCCAGCAGCGTAGCCGGGTCGGGAGTTGCGCAGTATTTT.

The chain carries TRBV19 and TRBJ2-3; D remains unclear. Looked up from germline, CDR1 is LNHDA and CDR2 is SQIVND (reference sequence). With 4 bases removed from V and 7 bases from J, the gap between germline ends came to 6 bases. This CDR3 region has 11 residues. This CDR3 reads CASSRANTQYF. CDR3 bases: TGTGCCAGTAGTAGGGCGAATACGCAGTATTTT.

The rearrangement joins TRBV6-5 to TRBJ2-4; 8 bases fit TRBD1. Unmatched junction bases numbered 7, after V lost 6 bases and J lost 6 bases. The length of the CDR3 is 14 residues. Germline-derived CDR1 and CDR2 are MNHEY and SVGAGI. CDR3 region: CASRDRVRRNIQYF. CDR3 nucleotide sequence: TGTGCCAGCAGGGACAGGGTTAGGCGAAACATTCAGTACTTC.

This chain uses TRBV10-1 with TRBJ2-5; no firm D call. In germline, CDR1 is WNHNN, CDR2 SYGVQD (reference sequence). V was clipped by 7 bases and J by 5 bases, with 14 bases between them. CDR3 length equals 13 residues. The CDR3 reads CASTRGAYETQYF. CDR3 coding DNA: TGCGCCAGCACTCGAGGAGCGTATGAGACCCAGTACTTC.

CDR3: CASSASGGVNGNDGNTIYF. The CDR3 nucleotides are TGTGCCAGCAGCGCTTCAGGGGGCGTGAATGGTAACGACGGAAACACCATATATTTT. The V and J genes are TRBV9 and TRBJ1-3, with 8 bases aligning to TRBD1. V lost 3 bases and J lost 4; bases outside the gene matches: 18. CDR1 is SGDLS and CDR2 is YYNGEE in the germline V gene. There are 19 residues in the CDR3.

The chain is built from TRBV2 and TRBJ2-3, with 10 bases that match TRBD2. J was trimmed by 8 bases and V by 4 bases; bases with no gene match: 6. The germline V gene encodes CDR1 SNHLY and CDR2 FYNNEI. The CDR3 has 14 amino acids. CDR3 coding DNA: TGTGCCAGCAGTGGGCTAGCGGGAGTAGGTACGCAGTATTTT. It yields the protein CASSGLAGVGTQYF.